These T cell receptor beta chains were read from a single sample in a study of PD-1 blockade in classical Hodgkin lymphoma. Repertoires were generated with immunoSEQ multiplex PCR, while TCRdb's copy carries only in-frame clones and drops some. The table shows over 5,500 clones, with approximately 70% occurring only once. Sequencing was performed on CD8+ T cells from blood, taken before the fourth cycle of nivolumab. Receptors originate from a human donor with classical Hodgkin lymphoma. The CDR3 runs from the conserved cysteine through the conserved F or W. Each record gives: clone size, V gene, J gene, D gene, CDR3 DNA, CDR3 protein. A D gene is named only where the DNA matches it firmly. A row's size may be missing; if present it is once, few, many or a size class.

clone_size: -
v_call: TRBV4-3
j_call: TRBJ2-3
d_call: -
cdr3_nt: TGCGCCAGCAGCCAAGATAGGGGAAGGGTGGCCACAGATACGCAGTATTTT
cdr3_aa: CASSQDRGRVATDTQYF

clone_size: -
v_call: TRBV30
j_call: TRBJ1-3
d_call: -
cdr3_nt: TGTGCCTGGTCCCTACAGCATCACCTGGGGATATATTTT
cdr3_aa: CAWSLQHHLGIYF

clone_size: -
v_call: TRBV7-9
j_call: TRBJ1-5
d_call: -
cdr3_nt: TGTGCCAGCAGCTTAGACGGGTTCAATCAGCCCCAGCATTTT
cdr3_aa: CASSLDGFNQPQHF

clone_size: -
v_call: TRBV27
j_call: TRBJ2-7
d_call: TRBD1
cdr3_nt: TGTGCCAGCAGTTTTGGGACAGGTTACGAGCAGTACTTC
cdr3_aa: CASSFGTGYEQYF

clone_size: -
v_call: TRBV7-2
j_call: TRBJ2-7
d_call: TRBD2
cdr3_nt: TGTGCCAGCAGCCAAAGGCCTAGCGGGTTTGGATACGAGCAGTACTTC
cdr3_aa: CASSQRPSGFGYEQYF

clone_size: -
v_call: TRBV13
j_call: TRBJ1-1
d_call: TRBD1
cdr3_nt: TGTGCCAGCAGCCTCGCCGGGACAGGGTTGACTGAAGCTTTCTTT
cdr3_aa: CASSLAGTGLTEAFF

clone_size: -
v_call: TRBV9
j_call: TRBJ1-3
d_call: -
cdr3_nt: TGTGCCAGCAGCTCTCCGGGGGCTGGAAACACCATATATTTT
cdr3_aa: CASSSPGAGNTIYF

clone_size: -
v_call: TRBV19
j_call: TRBJ1-6
d_call: -
cdr3_nt: TGTGCCAGTCCGCTAAGAGCCTCAGGCTGCTGTCTTCCTACGAATTCACCCCTCCACTTT
cdr3_aa: CASPLRASGCCLPTNSPLHF

clone_size: few
v_call: TRBV9
j_call: TRBJ2-5
d_call: TRBD1
cdr3_nt: TGTGCCAGCAGCGCCTACGGACAGGGGGCGCGGGAGACCCAGTACTTC
cdr3_aa: CASSAYGQGARETQYF

clone_size: -
v_call: TRBV28
j_call: TRBJ2-1
d_call: TRBD2
cdr3_nt: TGTGCCAGCAGCGCTCTAGCGGGAGGGCCTAATGAGCAGTTCTTC
cdr3_aa: CASSALAGGPNEQFF

clone_size: -
v_call: TRBV30
j_call: TRBJ2-3
d_call: TRBD2
cdr3_nt: TGTGCCTGGAACCCGGGACTAGGGACAGATACGCAGTATTTT
cdr3_aa: CAWNPGLGTDTQYF

clone_size: few
v_call: TRBV2
j_call: TRBJ2-3
d_call: TRBD2
cdr3_nt: TGTGCCATCGTCGGACTAGCGGATAGCACAGATACGCAGTATTTT
cdr3_aa: CAIVGLADSTDTQYF

clone_size: -
v_call: TRBV4-1
j_call: TRBJ2-1
d_call: -
cdr3_nt: TGCGCCAGCAGCCATAGAAGGACAAATGAGCAGTTCTTC
cdr3_aa: CASSHRRTNEQFF

clone_size: -
v_call: TRBV5-1
j_call: TRBJ1-1
d_call: TRBD1
cdr3_nt: TGCGCCAGCAGCTTCTTTTGGCAGGGGGAATCGAACACTGAAGCTTTCTTT
cdr3_aa: CASSFFWQGESNTEAFF

clone_size: -
v_call: TRBV19
j_call: TRBJ2-5
d_call: TRBD2
cdr3_nt: TGTGCCAGTAGTATAGGCGGGAGGTCAAAAGAGACCCAGTACTTC
cdr3_aa: CASSIGGRSKETQYF

clone_size: -
v_call: TRBV6-1
j_call: TRBJ1-5
d_call: -
cdr3_nt: TGTGCCAGCAGTGATAGTGGGTTTTATAGCAATCAGCCCCAGCATTTT
cdr3_aa: CASSDSGFYSNQPQHF

clone_size: -
v_call: TRBV5-1
j_call: TRBJ1-2
d_call: -
cdr3_nt: TGCGCCAGCAGCTTGAGGGTGACTAACTATGGCTACACCTTC
cdr3_aa: CASSLRVTNYGYTF

clone_size: -
v_call: TRBV27
j_call: TRBJ2-2
d_call: -
cdr3_nt: TGTGCCAGCAGTTTACGTTGGCAGGACTACAACACCGGGGAGCTGTTTTTT
cdr3_aa: CASSLRWQDYNTGELFF

clone_size: -
v_call: TRBV10-3
j_call: TRBJ2-1
d_call: -
cdr3_nt: TGTGCCATCAGGTTGAGGGGAAATGAGCAGTTCTTC
cdr3_aa: CAIRLRGNEQFF

clone_size: once
v_call: TRBV6-5
j_call: TRBJ2-1
d_call: TRBD2
cdr3_nt: TGTGCCAGCAGGGGACTAGGGGCCTACAATGAGCAGTTCTTC
cdr3_aa: CASRGLGAYNEQFF

clone_size: -
v_call: TRBV30
j_call: TRBJ2-5
d_call: TRBD1
cdr3_nt: TGTGCCTGGAGTGTACCCGGACAGGGATGGAGAGAGACCCAGTACTTC
cdr3_aa: CAWSVPGQGWRETQYF

clone_size: -
v_call: TRBV7-2
j_call: TRBJ1-1
d_call: TRBD1
cdr3_nt: TGTGCCAGCAGCTTCCCAGGGGACAGGGAAAAAGCTTTCTTT
cdr3_aa: CASSFPGDREKAFF

clone_size: -
v_call: TRBV16
j_call: TRBJ2-5
d_call: -
cdr3_nt: TGTGCCAGCAGCCAATCGAGAGGGGCACAAGAGACCCAGTACTTC
cdr3_aa: CASSQSRGAQETQYF

clone_size: -
v_call: TRBV15
j_call: TRBJ1-1
d_call: TRBD1
cdr3_nt: TGTGCCACCAGCGCGCCTTCTACAGGGGGGAACACTGAAGCTTTCTTT
cdr3_aa: CATSAPSTGGNTEAFF

clone_size: -
v_call: TRBV6-1
j_call: TRBJ1-2
d_call: TRBD1
cdr3_nt: TGTGCCAGCCGAGGACAGGGAGATGATGGCTACACCTTC
cdr3_aa: CASRGQGDDGYTF

clone_size: -
v_call: TRBV28
j_call: TRBJ1-1
d_call: -
cdr3_nt: TGTGCCAGCAGTTTAGTTTACAGGGTAAGGCCCACTGAAGCTTTCTTT
cdr3_aa: CASSLVYRVRPTEAFF

clone_size: -
v_call: TRBV4-2
j_call: TRBJ2-7
d_call: -
cdr3_nt: TGTGCCAGCAGCACCACAGGGTATGACGAGCAGTACTTC
cdr3_aa: CASSTTGYDEQYF

clone_size: -
v_call: TRBV7-7
j_call: TRBJ2-1
d_call: TRBD2
cdr3_nt: TGTGCCAGCAGCTTAGCGGTCGGGGGGGCCAATAATGAGCAGTTCTTC
cdr3_aa: CASSLAVGGANNEQFF

clone_size: -
v_call: TRBV7-2
j_call: TRBJ2-5
d_call: -
cdr3_nt: TGTGCCAGCAGCAAAGGGGACCCAAGGGAGACCCAGTACTTC
cdr3_aa: CASSKGDPRETQYF

clone_size: -
v_call: TRBV4-2
j_call: TRBJ2-1
d_call: -
cdr3_nt: TGTGCCAGCAGCCAAGAGACGAGGGATGAGCAGTTCTTC
cdr3_aa: CASSQETRDEQFF